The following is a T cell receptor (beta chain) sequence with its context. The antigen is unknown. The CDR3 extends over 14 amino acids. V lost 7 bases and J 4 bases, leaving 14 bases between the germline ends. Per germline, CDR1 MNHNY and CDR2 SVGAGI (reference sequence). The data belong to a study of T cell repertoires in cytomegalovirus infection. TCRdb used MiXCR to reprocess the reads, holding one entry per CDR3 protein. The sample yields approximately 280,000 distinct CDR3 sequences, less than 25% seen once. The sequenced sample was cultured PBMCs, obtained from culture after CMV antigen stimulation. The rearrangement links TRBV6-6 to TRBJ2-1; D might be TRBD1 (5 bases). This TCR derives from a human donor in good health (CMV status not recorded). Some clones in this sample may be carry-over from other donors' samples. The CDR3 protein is CASTNRPSYNEQFF. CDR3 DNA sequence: TGTGCCAGCACTAACAGGCCGTCGTACAATGAGCAGTTCTTC.